This T cell receptor beta chain originates from a study of T cells in Graves' hyperthyroidism and ophthalmopathy. Patients aged 18 to 65 had newly diagnosed hyperthyroidism lasting under 2 months. Criteria for exclusion of patients were uncontrolled infection, other autoimmune disease, pregnancy or lactation. Only a few counts were recorded for this clonotype. RNA transcripts provided the source from which TCR beta CDR3 regions were amplified. Researchers ran a first-round RT-PCR on the TCR CDR3 using the HTBI primer set. Each CDR3 protein gets one entry after TCRdb re-called the multiplex PCR reads with MiXCR. The sample yields some 380,000 distinct CDR3 sequences, about 14% seen once. From germline, CDR1 is MDHEN and CDR2 SYDVKM. Trimming left V 3 bases short and J 2 bases short, with 13 bases between. The CDR3 length is 15 residues.

This receptor was obtained from a man aged 30-40 years with Graves' hyperthyroidism that later progressed to Graves' ophthalmopathy. The specimen sequenced was blood. The chain joins TRBV28 to TRBJ1-2; D uncertain. In DNA form, the CDR3 reads TGTGCCAGCAGTTTTTCCGCAGTGCCGAACTATGGCTACACCTTC. This translates into CASSFSAVPNYGYTF.